What follows describes a single TCR beta chain. Its specificity is unknown. V gave up 0 bases and J gave up 4 bases, with 9 bases separating them. Germline CDR1 SGHTA, CDR2 FQGTGA. The CDR3 contains 15 residues. This record belongs to a study of immune evolution from preneoplasia to lung adenocarcinoma. In the study overall: HLA loss of heterozygosity: roughly 6.4% AIS, about 15% MIA, approximately 35% ADC, none AAH. The study's findings and limits: Later-stage lesions seemingly showed higher T cell density and diversity than normal lung. From normal lung to invasive adenocarcinoma, top clone frequencies appeared to decrease.

Profiled with immunoSEQ multiplex PCR; TCRdb holds only in-frame clones, not every one. Here the sample spans roughly 40,000 clones, 70% to 85% being singletons. Patient tissue came from resections in Japan or China, 2014–2017. Specimen: FFPE invasive lung adenocarcinoma tissue. This TCR came from a person aged 60 to 70 with lung adenocarcinoma. The chain carries TRBV7-3 and TRBJ2-2, with D perhaps TRBD2 (5 bases). Here the CDR3 reads CASSLTAVSTGELFF. The CDR3 DNA follows: TGTGCCAGCAGCTTAACAGCGGTTAGCACCGGGGAGCTGTTTTTT.